The T cell receptor (beta chain) described here comes from a study of T cell repertoires in cytomegalovirus infection. Study as a whole: Matching HLA type, along with CMV infection, was indicated by public TCR beta signatures.

V lost 6 bases to trimming and J lost 1 base, with 15 bases between them. Per germline, CDR1 LNHNV and CDR2 YYDKDF (reference sequence). CDR3 length equals 15 residues. About this clonotype: No antigen is known for it.

TCRdb fed the reads into MiXCR, producing one record per CDR3 protein. Of around 230,000 distinct CDR3 sequences in the sample, around 35% are singletons; the top ten hold 55% to 70%. This material consisted of CD8+ T cells from cultured PBMCs, taken from culture after CMV antigen stimulation. The rearrangement links TRBV15 to TRBJ1-2; the D gene is possibly TRBD1 (5 bases). The clonotype was recovered from a human donor in good health (CMV status not recorded). Some clones in this sample may be carry-over from other donors' samples. The CDR3 sequence: CATRELRGLNYGYTF. The CDR3 region has the DNA TGTGCCACCAGGGAGTTGAGGGGCCTTAACTATGGCTACACCTTC.